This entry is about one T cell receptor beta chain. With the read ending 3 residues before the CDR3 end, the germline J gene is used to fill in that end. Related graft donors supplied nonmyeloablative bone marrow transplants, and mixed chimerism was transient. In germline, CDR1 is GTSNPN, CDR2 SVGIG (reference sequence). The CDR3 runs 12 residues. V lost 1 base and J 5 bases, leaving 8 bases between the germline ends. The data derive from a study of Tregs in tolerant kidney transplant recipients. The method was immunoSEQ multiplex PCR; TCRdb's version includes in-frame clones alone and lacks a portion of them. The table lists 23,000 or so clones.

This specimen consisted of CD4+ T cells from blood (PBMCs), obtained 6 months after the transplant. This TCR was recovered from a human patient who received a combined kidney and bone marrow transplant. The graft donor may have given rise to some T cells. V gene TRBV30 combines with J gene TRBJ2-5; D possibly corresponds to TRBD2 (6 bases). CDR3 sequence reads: CAWSASVETQYF. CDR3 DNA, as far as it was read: TGTGCCTGGAGTGCTAGCGTCGAGACC.